These 25 T cell receptor beta chains were sequenced from one sample in a study of blood T cell repertoires in COVID-19. Sequencing used immunoSEQ multiplex PCR; TCRdb keeps in-frame clones, though not all of them. This sample has 140,000 to 150,000 clones, with roughly 88% found just once. The source material was peripheral blood. Receptors originate from a woman between 55 and 75 years old with COVID-19, enrolled during active disease.

The chain is built from TRBV11-2 and TRBJ1-1; D gene unclear. Trimming removed 5 bases at V and 0 bases at J, with 10 bases between. This CDR3 is 14 amino acids long. The germline V gene encodes CDR1 SGHAT and CDR2 FQNNGV. The CDR3 spells CASSPLGVNTEAFF. The CDR3 DNA is TGTGCCAGCAGCCCCCTAGGAGTGAACACTGAAGCTTTCTTT.

The chain couples TRBV7-6 to TRBJ2-7; 7 positions match TRBD1. V lost 2 bases, J lost 7 bases, and 11 bases stayed unmatched. The CDR3 has 15 amino acids. Germline V gives CDR1 SGHVS, CDR2 FNYEAQ. In DNA form, the CDR3 reads TGTGCCAGCAGCTTACGACAGGGCTGGAATACGGAGCAGTACTTC. It translates to CASSLRQGWNTEQYF.

The chain joins TRBV27 to TRBJ1-1; D remains unclear. Trimming cost V 5 bases and J 5 bases, with 6 bases left between them. CDR1 is MNHEY and CDR2 is SMNVEV in the germline V gene (reference sequence). The CDR3 totals 11 residues. The CDR3 is CASSIGTEAFF. The CDR3 coding sequence is TGTGCCAGCAGTATCGGGACTGAAGCTTTCTTT.

The chain joins TRBV7-2 to TRBJ1-6; 7 bases map to TRBD1. Germline V gene data show CDR1 as SGHTA and CDR2 as FQGNSA. The CDR3 has 15 amino acids. V lost 1 base to trimming and J lost 8 bases; unmatched junction nucleotides: 5. The DNA of the CDR3 is TGTGCCAGCAGCTTAGTGAGGACAGGTGATTCACCCCTCCACTTT. This translates into CASSLVRTGDSPLHF.

The chain has TRBV3-1 (or the pseudogene TRBV3-2) and TRBJ1-1; possibly TRBD1 for D (5 bases). In germline, CDR1 is LGHDT, CDR2 YNNKEL (reference sequence). The V end lost 6 bases, the J end lost 0 bases, and 17 bases lay between the germline ends. This CDR3 spans 16 amino acids. The CDR3 loop is CASSLRGGAMNTEAFF. CDR3 DNA sequence: TGTGCCAGCAGTCTGAGGGGCGGGGCTATGAACACTGAAGCTTTCTTT.

The J gene is TRBJ2-4, the V gene TRBV19, with TRBD2 matching over 13 bases. The junction had 7 bases not matched to a gene; V was cut back by 6 bases and J by 5 bases. The V gene's germline CDR1 is LNHDA and CDR2 SQIVND (reference sequence). The CDR3 covers 16 residues. DNA for the CDR3: TGTGCCAGTAGCTTCACTAGCGGGGGGGCCGAAAACATTCAGTACTTC. Residues: CASSFTSGGAENIQYF.

This chain connects TRBV3-1 (or the pseudogene TRBV3-2) to TRBJ2-1; a weak D match, TRBD1 (7 bases). The V and J ends lost 2 bases and 7 bases respectively, with 9 bases between them. CDR3 size: 13 residues. Germline V CDR1 and CDR2: LGHDT, YNNKEL (reference sequence). Here the CDR3 reads CASSQSGGNEQFF. DNA of the CDR3: TGTGCCAGCAGCCAATCAGGGGGGAATGAGCAGTTCTTC.

CDR3 loop: CASSADSNQPQHF. For the CDR3, the DNA is TGTGCCAGCAGCGCGGATAGCAATCAGCCCCAGCATTTT. The chain carries TRBV5-4 and TRBJ1-5; no clear D. The CDR3 has 13 amino acids. The V end lost 4 bases, the J end lost 0 bases, and 5 bases lay between the germline ends. The germline CDR1 and CDR2 sequences are SGHNT and YYREEE (reference sequence).

The chain links TRBV5-1 to TRBJ1-4; D call uncertain. This CDR3 region has 14 residues. The germline V gene has CDR1 SGHRS and CDR2 YFSETQ. With 7 bases removed from V and 4 bases from J, the gap between germline ends came to 14 bases. The chain's CDR3 is CASSPEAHNEKLFF. Written as DNA, the CDR3 is TGCGCCAGCTCGCCGGAGGCCCATAATGAAAAACTGTTTTTT.

V and J are TRBV30 and TRBJ1-1; D remains ambiguous. The CDR3 sequence is 14 residues long. V was cut by 0 bases and J by 2 bases, with 10 bases left in between. The germline gives CDR1 GTSNPN, CDR2 SVGIG (reference sequence). CDR3 amino acids: CAWSVIEGNTEAFF. The CDR3 DNA is TGTGCCTGGAGTGTAATCGAGGGAAACACTGAAGCTTTCTTT.

The chain joins TRBV19 to TRBJ1-5; D unclear. V was cut by 2 bases and J by 5 bases, with 7 bases left in between. The CDR3 runs to 13 residues. Per the germline V gene, CDR1 is LNHDA and CDR2 is SQIVND (reference sequence). The CDR3 is CASSIIRDQPQHF. Written as DNA, the CDR3 is TGTGCCAGTAGTATAATTCGAGATCAGCCCCAGCATTTT.

The rearrangement links TRBV29-1 to TRBJ1-2; 8 bases match TRBD1. CDR3 length equals 15 residues. In germline, CDR1 is SQVTM, CDR2 ANQGSEA. J gave up 2 bases and V 6 bases, and 11 bases lay outside the gene matches. CDR3 sequence reads: CSVRTGSILNYGYTF. The CDR3, as DNA: TGCAGCGTCAGGACAGGGTCGATTCTGAACTATGGCTACACCTTC.

The rearrangement joins TRBV7-8 to TRBJ2-7, with TRBD2 matching 7 bases. The CDR3 loop spans 15 amino acids. Germline V gives CDR1 SGHVS, CDR2 FQNEAQ. The J segment lost 0 bases and the V segment lost 4 bases, leaving 6 bases of the junction unmatched. In DNA, the CDR3 is TGTGCCAGCAGCTCTTCAGCGGGGATCTCCTACGAGCAGTACTTC. Its translation: CASSSSAGISYEQYF.

V is TRBV6-6 and J is TRBJ1-1; a weak D match, TRBD1 (5 bases). This CDR3 region has 14 residues. Germline-derived CDR1 and CDR2 are MNHNY and SVGAGI (reference sequence). The germline V and J ends were trimmed by 4 bases and 4 bases, with 13 bases remaining between them. CDR3: CASSFTAGGTEAFF. The DNA of the CDR3 is TGTGCCAGCAGTTTTACGGCGGGGGGCACTGAAGCTTTCTTT.

V gene TRBV5-4 combines with J gene TRBJ1-2; D gene uncertain. The ends were cut back, 4 bases at V and 0 bases at J, with 7 bases in the middle. The CDR3 extends over 13 amino acids. Germline V gives CDR1 SGHNT, CDR2 YYREEE (reference sequence). CDR3 loop: CASSATANYGYTF. CDR3 nucleotide sequence: TGTGCCAGCAGCGCCACAGCTAACTATGGCTACACCTTC.

The chain combines TRBV6-6 with TRBJ2-7; possibly TRBD2 for D (6 bases). This CDR3 contains 12 residues. Trimming removed 8 bases from V and 6 bases from J, with 14 bases in between. Looked up from germline, CDR1 is MNHNY and CDR2 is SVGAGI (reference sequence). CDR3 nucleotide sequence: TGTGCCAGCGGATCGAATAGCGGCGAGCAGTACTTC. Protein sequence: CASGSNSGEQYF.

This chain joins TRBV3-1 (or the pseudogene TRBV3-2) and TRBJ2-2, with a weak D call TRBD1 (6 bases). CDR3 size: 14 residues. Looked up from germline, CDR1 is LGHDT and CDR2 is YNNKEL (reference sequence). Trimming left V 7 bases short and J 3 bases short, with 12 bases between. Here the CDR3 DNA reads TGTGCCAGCAATCCGGGACATCACACCGGGGAGCTGTTTTTT. Its protein is CASNPGHHTGELFF.

This chain joins TRBV6-2 or TRBV6-3 and TRBJ2-7; 8 nucleotides align to TRBD1. CDR1 MNHEY and CDR2 SVGEGT come from the germline V gene. This CDR3 region has 16 residues. Trimming cost V 5 bases and J 0 bases; bases outside gene matches: 9. This chain's CDR3 is CASSKRTGPRSYEQYF. The CDR3 DNA follows: TGTGCCAGCAGTAAAAGGACAGGGCCCCGCTCCTACGAGCAGTACTTC.

This clone turned up a few times. The chain has TRBV19 and TRBJ1-4, with D unresolved. V shed 7 bases and J shed 5 bases, with 17 bases lying between them. CDR3 length: 15 amino acids. Looked up from germline, CDR1 is LNHDA and CDR2 is SQIVND (reference sequence). The CDR3, as DNA: TGTGCCAGTACCGATTCGTTGCGCCAAAATGAAAAACTGTTTTTT. Its protein is CASTDSLRQNEKLFF.

This chain joins TRBV18 and TRBJ2-2, with D tentatively TRBD1 (6 bases). Deletions cut 6 bases from V and 2 bases from J, with 16 bases between. The CDR3 runs to 16 residues. Germline-derived CDR1 and CDR2 are KGHSH and LQKENI. CDR3 bases: TGTGCCAGCTCCCTCGGACAGAACGTTAACACCGGGGAGCTGTTTTTT. It translates to CASSLGQNVNTGELFF.

The rearrangement links TRBV4-3 to TRBJ1-2; a weak D match, TRBD1 (6 bases). Germline lookup yields CDR1 LGHNA and CDR2 YSLEER. CDR3 length: 14 residues. Deletions cut 0 bases from V and 5 bases from J, with 10 bases between. The CDR3 loop is CASSQDRGPYGYTF. CDR3 coding DNA: TGCGCCAGCAGCCAAGACAGGGGCCCATATGGCTACACCTTC.

The V gene is TRBV30, the J gene TRBJ1-5; D remains ambiguous. V was pared by 3 bases and J by 3 bases, with 9 bases between. Germline assignment: CDR1 GTSNPN and CDR2 SVGIG (reference sequence). The CDR3 has 13 amino acids. The CDR3 sequence: CAWRGSFNQPQHF. CDR3 sequence (DNA): TGTGCCTGGAGGGGCAGTTTCAATCAGCCCCAGCATTTT.

V usage is TRBV5-4 and J usage is TRBJ2-2, with D maybe TRBD1 (6 bases). CDR1 and CDR2 (germline): SGHNT, YYREEE (reference sequence). Trimming left V 0 bases short and J 3 bases short, with 6 bases between. The CDR3 loop spans 14 amino acids. CDR3 sequence: CASSLDRDTGELFF. The CDR3 nucleotides are TGTGCCAGCAGCTTGGACAGGGACACCGGGGAGCTGTTTTTT.

This rearrangement joins TRBV9 to TRBJ1-1; TRBD1 might be the D (5 bases). Between the trimmed V and J ends, which lost 2 bases and 4 bases, there was a span of 12 bases. The length of the CDR3 is 14 residues. Germline CDR1 and CDR2: SGDLS and YYNGEE. The CDR3 protein is CASSVAGSTTEAFF. The CDR3 nucleotides read TGTGCCAGCAGCGTGGCAGGGTCAACCACTGAAGCTTTCTTT.

The chain carries TRBV9 and TRBJ1-4; D is unclear. Trimming cost V 4 bases and J 8 bases, with 15 bases left between them. Germline assignment: CDR1 SGDLS and CDR2 YYNGEE. This CDR3 has 14 amino acids. The CDR3: CASSPGLGREKLFF. The CDR3 nucleotides read TGTGCCAGCAGCCCTGGACTCGGACGGGAAAAACTGTTTTTT.